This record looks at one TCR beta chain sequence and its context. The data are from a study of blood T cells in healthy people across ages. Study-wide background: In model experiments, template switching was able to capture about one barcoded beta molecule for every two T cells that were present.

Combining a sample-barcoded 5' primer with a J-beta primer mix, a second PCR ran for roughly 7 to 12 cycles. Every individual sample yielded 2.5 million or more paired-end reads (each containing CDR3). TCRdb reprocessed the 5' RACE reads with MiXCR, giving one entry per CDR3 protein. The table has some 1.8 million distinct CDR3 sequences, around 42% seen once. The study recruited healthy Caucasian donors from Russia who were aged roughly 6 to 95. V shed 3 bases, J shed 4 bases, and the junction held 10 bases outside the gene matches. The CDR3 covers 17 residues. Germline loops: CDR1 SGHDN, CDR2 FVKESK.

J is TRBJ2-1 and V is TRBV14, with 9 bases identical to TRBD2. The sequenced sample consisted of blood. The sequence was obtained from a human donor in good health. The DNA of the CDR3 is TGTGCCAGCAGCCATGGCAGCGGGGGGACCCAATACAATGAGCAGTTCTTC. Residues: CASSHGSGGTQYNEQFF.